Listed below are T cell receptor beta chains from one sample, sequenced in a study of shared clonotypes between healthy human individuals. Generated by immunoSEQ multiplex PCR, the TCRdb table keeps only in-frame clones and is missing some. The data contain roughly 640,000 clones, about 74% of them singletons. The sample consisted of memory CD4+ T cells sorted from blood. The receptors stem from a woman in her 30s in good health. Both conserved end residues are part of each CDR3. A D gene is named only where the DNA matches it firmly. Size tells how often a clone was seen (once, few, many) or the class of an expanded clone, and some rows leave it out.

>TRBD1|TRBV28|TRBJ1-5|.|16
CASSAGTGGLYQPQHF
TGTGCCAGCAGTGCTGGGACAGGGGGCCTGTATCAGCCCCAGCATTTT
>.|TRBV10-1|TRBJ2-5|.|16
CASSESSVTGRETQYF
TGCGCCAGCAGTGAGTCGTCGGTGACAGGGAGGGAGACCCAGTACTTC
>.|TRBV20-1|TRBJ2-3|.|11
CSARGEDTQYF
TGCAGTGCTAGAGGGGAGGATACGCAGTATTTT
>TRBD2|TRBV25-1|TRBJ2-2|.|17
CASSELGRVADTGELFF
TGTGCCAGCAGTGAATTGGGGAGGGTGGCCGACACCGGGGAGCTGTTTTTT
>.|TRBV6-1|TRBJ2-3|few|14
CASSEVGTALTQYF
TGTGCCAGCAGTGAAGTGGGAACGGCGCTCACGCAGTATTTT
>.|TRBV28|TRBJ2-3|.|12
CASSPQGDTQYF
TGTGCCAGCAGTCCCCAGGGGGATACGCAGTATTTT
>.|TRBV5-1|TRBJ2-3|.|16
CASSLSPAQSTDTQYF
TGCGCCAGCAGCTTGTCTCCAGCTCAAAGCACAGATACGCAGTATTTT
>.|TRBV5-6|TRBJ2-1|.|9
CASSAAVLF
TGTGCCAGCAGTGCGGCCGTGCTCTTC
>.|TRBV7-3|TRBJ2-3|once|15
CASSLSGRYTDTQYF
TGTGCCAGCAGCTTATCGGGGAGGTACACAGATACGCAGTATTTT
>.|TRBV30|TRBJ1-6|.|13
CAWSEVLNSPLHF
TGTGCCTGGAGTGAAGTTCTTAATTCACCCCTCCACTTT
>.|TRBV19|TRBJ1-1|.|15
CASKSDGRMNTEAFF
TGTGCCAGTAAATCGGACGGACGGATGAACACTGAAGCTTTCTTT
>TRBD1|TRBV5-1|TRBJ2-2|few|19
CASSPSPNGTGGRTGELFF
TGCGCCAGCAGCCCATCGCCGAACGGGACAGGGGGCCGGACCGGGGAGCTGTTTTTT
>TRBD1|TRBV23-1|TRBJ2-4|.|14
CAGTGYLAKNIQYF
TGCGCCGGGACAGGCTACTTAGCCAAAAACATTCAGTACTTC
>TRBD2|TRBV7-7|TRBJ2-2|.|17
CASSPGTSGRTVGELFF
TGTGCCAGCAGCCCAGGGACTAGCGGGAGGACGGTCGGGGAGCTGTTTTTT
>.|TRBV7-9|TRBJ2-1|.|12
CASSRISHEQFF
TGTGCCAGCAGCAGGATAAGCCATGAGCAGTTCTTC
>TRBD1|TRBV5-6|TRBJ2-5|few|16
CASSWRDRGGFETQYF
TGTGCCAGCAGCTGGAGGGACAGGGGTGGTTTCGAGACCCAGTACTTC
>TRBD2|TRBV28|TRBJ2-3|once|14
CASSSAGGRHTQYF
TGTGCCAGCAGTTCAGCGGGAGGGAGACATACGCAGTATTTT
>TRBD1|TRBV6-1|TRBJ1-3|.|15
CASSETGGSGNTIYF
TGTGCCAGCAGTGAAACAGGGGGCTCTGGAAACACCATATATTTT
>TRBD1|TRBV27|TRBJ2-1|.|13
CASAGTGWGEQFF
TGTGCCAGCGCCGGGACAGGGTGGGGTGAGCAGTTCTTC
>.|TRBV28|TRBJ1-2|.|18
CASSSASPTLGLRYGYTF
TGTGCCAGCAGTTCAGCCAGCCCCACGCTTGGACTCAGATATGGCTACACCTTC
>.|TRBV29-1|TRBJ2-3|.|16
CSTGGVVTAEGDTQYF
TGCAGCACCGGAGGGGTCGTTACCGCGGAGGGGGATACGCAGTATTTT
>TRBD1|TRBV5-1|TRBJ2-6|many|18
CASSLLGQGARGANVLTF
TGCGCCAGCAGCTTGTTGGGACAGGGGGCTCGTGGGGCCAACGTCCTGACTTTC
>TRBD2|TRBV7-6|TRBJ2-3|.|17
CASSLGLLAGATDTQYF
TGTGCCAGCAGCTTAGGATTGCTAGCGGGGGCCACAGATACGCAGTATTTT
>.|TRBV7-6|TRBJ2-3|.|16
CASSLGTGGGTDTQYF
TGTGCCAGCAGCTTAGGGACAGGAGGGGGCACAGATACGCAGTATTTT
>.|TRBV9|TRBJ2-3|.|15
CASSVGGADTDTQYF
TGTGCCAGCAGCGTGGGCGGAGCCGACACAGATACGCAGTATTTT
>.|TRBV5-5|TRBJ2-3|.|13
CASSLESTDTQYF
TGTGCCAGCAGCTTGGAGTCCACAGATACGCAGTATTTT
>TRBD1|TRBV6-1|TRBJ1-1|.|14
CASRWTGERTEAFF
TGTGCCAGCAGGTGGACAGGGGAAAGGACTGAAGCTTTCTTT
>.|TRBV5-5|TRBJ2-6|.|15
CASSLVTAGANVLTF
TGTGCCAGCAGCTTGGTTACAGCTGGGGCCAACGTCCTGACTTTC
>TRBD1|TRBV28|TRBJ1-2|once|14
CASSRDSLNYGYTF
TGTGCCAGCAGTCGGGACAGTCTCAACTATGGCTACACCTTC
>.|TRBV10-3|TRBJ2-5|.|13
CAISGGEQETQYF
TGTGCCATCAGTGGCGGGGAACAAGAGACCCAGTACTTC
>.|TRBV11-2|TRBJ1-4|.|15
CASSYRLATNEKLFF
TGTGCCAGCAGCTACAGGCTTGCGACTAATGAAAAACTGTTTTTT
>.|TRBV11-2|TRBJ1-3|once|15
CASSPTTWARNTIYF
TGTGCCAGCAGCCCCACGACCTGGGCCAGAAACACCATATATTTT
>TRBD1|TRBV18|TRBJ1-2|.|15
CASSPQGGWGNGYTF
TGTGCCAGCTCACCACAAGGGGGCTGGGGTAATGGCTACACCTTC
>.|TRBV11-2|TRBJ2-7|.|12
CASSALFYEQYF
TGTGCCAGCAGCGCCTTATTCTACGAGCAGTACTTC
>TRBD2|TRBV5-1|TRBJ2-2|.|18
CASSSRGSGRTNTGELFF
TGCGCCAGCAGCTCCCGGGGTAGCGGGAGGACTAACACCGGGGAGCTGTTTTTT
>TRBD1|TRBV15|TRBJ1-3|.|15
CATSNRQGAGNTIYF
TGTGCCACCAGCAATAGACAGGGGGCTGGAAACACCATATATTTT
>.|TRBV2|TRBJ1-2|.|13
CASHMTARYGYTF
TGTGCCAGCCATATGACAGCGAGATATGGCTACACCTTC